Listed below are T cell receptor beta chains from one sample, sequenced in a study of vaccination effects on CD4 cells after COVID-19. Libraries were prepared by immunoSEQ multiplex PCR; TCRdb keeps only in-frame clonotypes and omits some of them. The sample has 75,000 or so clones; around four fifths are singletons. These receptors' antigens are unknown. The specimen was CD4+ T cells from PBMCs cultured with HCoV-OC43 spike peptides, collected after COVID-19 vaccination. These receptors originate from a human donor who received a COVID-19 vaccine. Each CDR3 is given with its conserved first and last residue. Fields, in order: clone size, J gene, V gene, D gene, CDR3 protein, CDR3 DNA. A D gene is named only where the DNA matches it firmly. Clone sizes are given selectively: once, few, many, or a class where the clone is expanded.

>NA|TRBJ1-1|TRBV10-1|TRBD1
CASSERTGKNTEAFF
TGCGCCAGCAGTGAGAGGACAGGGAAGAACACTGAAGCTTTCTTT
>NA|TRBJ2-2|TRBV4-3|NA
CASSQRVGSPGELFF
TGCGCCAGCAGCCAACGAGTCGGGTCCCCCGGGGAGCTGTTTTTT
>NA|TRBJ1-2|TRBV12-3/TRBV12-4|TRBD1
CASSERQGGYTF
TGTGCCAGCAGTGAACGACAGGGGGGCTACACCTTC
>NA|TRBJ1-6|TRBV24-1|TRBD1
CATSDLFPRGRVSSAYNSPLHF
TGTGCCACCAGTGATTTGTTTCCCAGGGGGCGCGTATCAAGTGCCTATAATTCACCCCTCCACTTT
>NA|TRBJ1-1|TRBV5-1|NA
CASSLAPGTGNEAFF
TGCGCCAGCAGCTTGGCGCCAGGCACCGGGAATGAAGCTTTCTTT
>NA|TRBJ2-5|TRBV7-3|NA
CASSPWDAPRETQYF
TGTGCCAGCAGCCCCTGGGACGCCCCCCGGGAGACCCAGTACTTC
>once|TRBJ1-5|TRBV4-1|NA
CASSQVRSDQPQHF
TGCGCCAGCAGCCAAGTACGATCTGATCAGCCCCAGCATTTT
>NA|TRBJ1-2|TRBV28|NA
CASRGRETEGYTF
TGTGCCAGCAGGGGCAGGGAGACGGAAGGCTACACCTTC
>NA|TRBJ1-4|TRBV5-4|TRBD1
CASSDGQDGGEKLFF
TGTGCCAGCAGCGACGGACAGGACGGGGGTGAAAAACTGTTTTTT
>few|TRBJ1-3|TRBV9|NA
CASSAIPSGNTIYF
TGTGCCAGCAGCGCCATACCCTCTGGAAACACCATATATTTT
>NA|TRBJ1-3|TRBV28|TRBD1
CASSGGGSGGNTIYF
TGTGCCAGCAGTGGAGGGGGCTCAGGTGGAAACACCATATATTTT
>once|TRBJ2-3|TRBV5-1|TRBD2
CASSLSGGAAFSTDTQYF
TGCGCCAGCAGCTTATCCGGGGGGGCGGCCTTTTCCACAGATACGCAGTATTTT
>NA|TRBJ1-1|TRBV18|NA
CASSPPRGNTEAFF
TGTGCCAGCTCACCACCGAGGGGGAACACTGAAGCTTTCTTT
>few|TRBJ1-4|TRBV28|NA
CASSRELNEKLFF
TGTGCCAGCAGCCGAGAGCTAAATGAAAAACTGTTTTTT
>NA|TRBJ1-5|TRBV19|NA
CASSIGDRYNQPQHF
TGTGCCAGTAGTATAGGAGACAGATACAATCAGCCCCAGCATTTT
>few|TRBJ2-2|TRBV18|NA
CASSQVLGSPGELFF
TGTGCCAGCTCGCAAGTCCTGGGCTCACCCGGGGAGCTGTTTTTT
>once|TRBJ1-1|TRBV14|NA
CASSRDPGVEAFF
TGTGCCAGCAGTCGGGACCCCGGTGTTGAAGCTTTCTTT
>NA|TRBJ1-5|TRBV5-1|NA
CASSLGVDGVQPQHF
TGCGCCAGCAGCTTGGGGGTGGATGGAGTACAGCCCCAGCATTTT
>NA|TRBJ1-2|TRBV3-1/TRBV3-2|NA
CASSQDWAGRGYTF
TGTGCCAGCAGCCAAGATTGGGCAGGTCGAGGCTACACCTTC
>NA|TRBJ2-1|TRBV3-1/TRBV3-2|NA
CASSQRGSDEQFF
TGTGCCAGCAGCCAACGGGGCAGCGATGAGCAGTTCTTC
>NA|TRBJ2-5|TRBV7-2|NA
CASSSSPTGRETQYF
TGTGCCAGCAGCTCCTCCCCGACAGGGAGGGAGACCCAGTACTTC
>NA|TRBJ2-5|TRBV6-5|NA
CASSYSGRQEAQYF
TGTGCCAGCAGTTACTCTGGACGGCAAGAGGCCCAGTACTTC
>once|TRBJ2-2|TRBV3-1/TRBV3-2|NA
CASSQGVPANTGELFF
TGTGCCAGCAGCCAAGGGGTCCCTGCGAACACCGGGGAGCTGTTTTTT
>NA|TRBJ2-3|TRBV5-1|NA
CASSRAGASTDTQYF
TGCGCCAGCAGCAGGGCGGGGGCCAGCACAGATACGCAGTATTTT
>NA|TRBJ2-1|TRBV2|TRBD1
CASSQDRGYNEQFF
TGTGCCAGCAGCCAGGACAGGGGCTACAATGAGCAGTTCTTC
>NA|TRBJ2-2|TRBV7-9|NA
CASDRNRDGGDTGELFF
TGTGCCAGCGACCGTAACAGGGACGGAGGGGACACCGGGGAGCTGTTTTTT
>once|TRBJ1-1|TRBV5-1|NA
CASSSGPNTEAFF
TGCGCCAGCAGCTCGGGACCGAACACTGAAGCTTTCTTT
>once|TRBJ2-5|TRBV9|TRBD2
CASSVQGSSGGSPQETQYF
TGTGCCAGCAGCGTACAAGGTTCGAGCGGGGGGTCACCGCAAGAGACCCAGTACTTC
>NA|TRBJ1-5|TRBV24-1|NA
CATSDPRQTNQPQHF
TGTGCCACCAGTGATCCCCGACAGACCAATCAGCCCCAGCATTTT
>NA|TRBJ2-3|TRBV9|TRBD2
CASTRSGGGGTDTQYF
TGTGCCAGCACCCGTAGCGGGGGGGGTGGCACAGATACGCAGTATTTT
>NA|TRBJ1-3|TRBV7-9|NA
CASSLNVNTIYF
TGTGCCAGCAGCTTAAATGTCAACACCATATATTTT
>NA|TRBJ2-1|TRBV24-1|NA
CATSDFAYNEQFF
TGTGCCACCAGTGATTTTGCGTACAATGAGCAGTTCTTC
>NA|TRBJ2-6|TRBV2|NA
CASSDQGGANVLTF
TGTGCCAGCAGTGATCAGGGTGGGGCCAACGTCCTGACTTTC
>NA|TRBJ1-2|TRBV29-1|NA
CAGGIDGYTF
TGCGCGGGGGGTATCGATGGCTACACCTTC
>NA|TRBJ1-1|TRBV3-1/TRBV3-2|NA
CASSQRQARTEAFF
TGTGCCAGCAGCCAACGACAGGCGCGGACTGAAGCTTTCTTT
>NA|TRBJ2-1|TRBV30|NA
CAWSPFGVGQFF
TGTGCCTGGAGCCCTTTTGGGGTGGGGCAGTTCTTC
>NA|TRBJ1-3|TRBV9|NA
CASSVLDSGNTIYF
TGTGCCAGCAGCGTATTAGACTCTGGAAACACCATATATTTT
>NA|TRBJ1-5|TRBV25-1|NA
CASSRGYQPQHF
TGTGCCAGCAGTCGCGGGTATCAGCCCCAGCATTTT
>NA|TRBJ2-5|TRBV19|TRBD2
CASRAGGYQETQYF
TGTGCCAGCAGAGCGGGGGGATATCAAGAGACCCAGTACTTC
>NA|TRBJ1-6|TRBV6-6|NA
CATNLARGGSPLHF
TGTGCCACCAACCTCGCCCGGGGAGGGTCACCCCTCCACTTT
>NA|TRBJ1-1|TRBV18|NA
CASSRNSVNTEAFF
TGTGCCAGCTCCCGAAACTCGGTGAACACTGAAGCTTTCTTT
>NA|TRBJ2-5|TRBV12-5|NA
CASGSPDETQYF
TGTGCTAGTGGTTCCCCCGATGAGACCCAGTACTTC
>NA|TRBJ2-1|TRBV6-5|NA
CASRIYQEQFF
TGTGCCAGCAGAATTTACCAGGAGCAGTTCTTC
>few|TRBJ2-5|TRBV5-6|NA
CASSLALDTSLETQYF
TGTGCCAGCAGCTTGGCCCTGGACACTTCCCTGGAGACCCAGTACTTC
>NA|TRBJ2-5|TRBV7-3|NA
CASSLTAGSETQYF
TGTGCCAGCAGCTTAACGGCAGGGTCGGAGACCCAGTACTTC
>NA|TRBJ2-5|TRBV10-3|NA
CSTGTLETQYF
TGCTCGACGGGCACGTTGGAGACCCAGTACTTC
>NA|TRBJ1-2|TRBV6-6|NA
CASSLPGSSNYGYTF
TGTGCCAGCAGTTTACCAGGGTCCTCTAACTATGGCTACACCTTC
>NA|TRBJ2-5|TRBV9|NA
CASSKDGGSQETQYF
TGTGCCAGCAGCAAAGACGGGGGCTCCCAAGAGACCCAGTACTTC
>few|TRBJ1-2|TRBV18|NA
CASSPVNYGYTF
TGTGCCAGCTCACCAGTAAACTATGGCTACACCTTC
>NA|TRBJ2-1|TRBV7-2|NA
CASRPQAGAYNEQFF
TGTGCCAGCAGACCACAAGCGGGTGCCTACAATGAGCAGTTCTTC
>NA|TRBJ2-1|TRBV9|TRBD2
CASSVRLVAGPNEQFF
TGTGCCAGCAGCGTTAGATTAGTAGCGGGCCCCAATGAGCAGTTCTTC
>once|TRBJ2-5|TRBV18|NA
CASSPTTGRQETQYF
TGTGCCAGCTCACCCACGACAGGTCGCCAAGAGACCCAGTACTTC
>NA|TRBJ1-1|TRBV2|TRBD1
CASRTGTFAEAFF
TGTGCCAGCCGGACAGGGACGTTCGCTGAAGCTTTCTTT
>NA|TRBJ1-1|TRBV4-1|NA
CASSQGTVNTEAFF
TGCGCCAGCAGCCAAGGGACGGTGAACACTGAAGCTTTCTTT
>few|TRBJ2-2|TRBV7-9|NA
CASSFRRELFF
TGTGCCAGCAGCTTCCGCCGGGAGCTGTTTTTT